Following are 7 T cell receptor beta chains from one sample sequenced in a study of blood T cell repertoires in COVID-19. The table came from immunoSEQ multiplex PCR; TCRdb's copy has only in-frame clones and leaves some out. This table holds about 88,000 clones, 85% to 90% found once. The sample was peripheral blood. Receptor source: a woman in her seventies with acute or convalescent COVID-19.

J is TRBJ2-1 and V is TRBV11-3; no reliable D call. The V and J ends lost 4 bases and 4 bases respectively, with 11 bases between them. Germline values: CDR1 SGHNT, CDR2 YENEEA. The CDR3 sequence is 14 residues long. Written as DNA, the CDR3 is TGTGCCAGCAGCTCTCGGCTGACTTACAATGAGCAGTTCTTC. This codes for CASSSRLTYNEQFF.

This chain connects TRBV24-1 to TRBJ2-1; D unclear. The germline CDR1 and CDR2 sequences are KGHDR and SFDVKD. CDR3 length: 14 amino acids. V was clipped by 1 base and J by 4 bases, with 7 bases between them. The CDR3 protein is CATSDLYSYNEQFF. The CDR3 nucleotides are TGTGCCACCAGTGATTTATACAGTTACAATGAGCAGTTCTTC.

The chain combines TRBV4-3 with TRBJ2-6; 7 positions agree with TRBD1. The CDR3 has 18 amino acids. Trimming cost V 0 bases and J 4 bases; bases outside gene matches: 9. The germline gives CDR1 LGHNA, CDR2 YSLEER. The CDR3 nucleotides read TGCGCCAGCAGCCAAGATCCAAATACAGGGGTCGGGGCCAACGTCCTGACTTTC. It is translated as CASSQDPNTGVGANVLTF.

The chain is built from TRBV7-2 and TRBJ2-1, with D tentatively TRBD2 (6 bases). The CDR3 covers 15 residues. Germline CDR1 is SGHTA and CDR2 is FQGNSA. The V and J ends lost 7 bases and 1 base respectively, with 14 bases between them. In DNA form, the CDR3 reads TGTGCCAGCAAGAGTGGCGGGGTGTCCTACAATGAGCAGTTCTTC. Amino acids: CASKSGGVSYNEQFF.

The rearrangement joins TRBV7-9 to TRBJ2-5; 7 nucleotides align to TRBD2. The CDR3 runs to 14 residues. V shed 0 bases and J 5 bases; nucleotides not matched to a gene: 3. Germline V CDR1 and CDR2: SEHNR, FQNEAQ (reference sequence). The CDR3 spells CASSLALGGETQYF. The CDR3 nucleotides are TGTGCCAGCAGCTTAGCGCTGGGGGGGGAGACCCAGTACTTC.

This chain joins TRBV7-2 and TRBJ2-1; TRBD1 agrees at 7 bases. V shed 5 bases, J shed 0 bases, and the junction held 7 bases outside the gene matches. This CDR3 comprises 16 residues. The germline CDR1 and CDR2 sequences are SGHTA and FQGNSA. The CDR3 region is CASSRDSPSSYNEQFF. The CDR3 nucleotides read TGTGCCAGCAGCAGGGACAGCCCTAGCTCCTACAATGAGCAGTTCTTC.

As to this clone: Other DNA sequences from this sample encode an identical CDR3 as well. The CDR3 region is CASSEQGPYGYTF. The DNA for the CDR3 is TGTGCCAGCAGTGAACAGGGCCCGTATGGCTACACCTTC. The chain couples TRBV2 to TRBJ1-2; weak D call: TRBD1 (5 bases). CDR1 and CDR2 from the germline V gene are SNHLY and FYNNEI. There are 13 residues in the CDR3. With 2 bases removed from V and 5 bases from J, the gap between germline ends came to 9 bases.